Presented here are 19 T cell receptor beta chains from one specimen sequenced in a study of OX40 agonist ivuxolimab in advanced cancers. Only in-frame clones appear in the TCRdb table, and some are missing; sequencing was by immunoSEQ multiplex PCR. The sample has more than 70,000 clones, roughly 89% seen once. Material: CD4+ or CD8+ T cells sorted from blood, obtained in a trial of the OX40 agonist ivuxolimab. Receptor source: an adult with an advanced solid tumor such as melanoma, head and neck, liver or kidney cancer.

The CDR3 DNA reads as TGCAGTGCAAGGACGGATGAGCAGTTCTTC. Translation gives CSARTDEQFF. V gene TRBV20-1 combines with J gene TRBJ2-1; D call uncertain. V lost 6 bases and J 8 bases, leaving 8 bases between the germline ends. In germline, CDR1 is DFQATT, CDR2 SNEGSKA (reference sequence). The CDR3 is 10 amino acids.

V usage is TRBV9 and J usage is TRBJ2-5; TRBD2 is a possible D gene (5 bases). Germline-derived CDR1 and CDR2 are SGDLS and YYNGEE. This CDR3 has 15 residues. Trimming took 3 bases from V and 4 from J, leaving 16 bases between them. As DNA, the CDR3 is TGTGCCAGCAGCGGTGGCAGGATCGAGGGAGAGACCCAGTACTTC. Translated, it gives CASSGGRIEGETQYF.

This clone appeared a few times. This chain connects TRBV2 to TRBJ2-7; D may be TRBD2 (6 bases). Germline assignment: CDR1 SNHLY and CDR2 FYNNEI. This CDR3 is built from 13 residues. CDR3 protein: CALGPGDTNEQYF. CDR3 bases: TGTGCTTTAGGTCCGGGAGACACCAACGAGCAGTACTTC.

This clone was detected once. This chain uses TRBV5-4 with TRBJ2-1, with 9 bases that match TRBD2. Per germline, CDR1 SGHNT and CDR2 YYREEE (reference sequence). V was clipped by 0 bases and J by 5 bases; unmatched bases: 0. CDR3 length: 14 amino acids. CDR3 nucleotide sequence: TGTGCCAGCAGCTTGGTAGCGGGGGACAATGAGCAGTTCTTC. This codes for CASSLVAGDNEQFF.

The V call is TRBV30, the J call TRBJ2-1, with 7 bases identical to TRBD2. Per germline, CDR1 GTSNPN and CDR2 SVGIG (reference sequence). The CDR3 covers 14 residues. V was pared by 0 bases and J by 2 bases, with 1 base of the junction left unmatched. CDR3 in DNA: TGTGCCTGGAGTGTCGGGGGGACCTACAATGAGCAGTTCTTC. It yields the protein CAWSVGGTYNEQFF.

This chain connects TRBV7-9 to TRBJ2-3; a weak D match, TRBD2 (5 bases). V lost 4 bases and J 5 bases, leaving 10 bases between the germline ends. Germline lookup yields CDR1 SEHNR and CDR2 FQNEAQ (reference sequence). The CDR3 spans 13 residues. The DNA of the CDR3 is TGTGCCAGCAGCTCAATCGGAGGAGATACGCAGTATTTT. As protein: CASSSIGGDTQYF.

This clone was observed a single time. This chain connects TRBV27 to TRBJ2-3; 15 bases are a match to TRBD2. Germline V lookup: CDR1 MNHEY, CDR2 SMNVEV (reference sequence). V gave up 1 base and J gave up 0 bases; unmatched junction bases: 17. The CDR3 spans 23 residues. As DNA, the CDR3 is TGTGCCAGCAGTTTATGGCCTGCGGGAGGGACTAGCGGGAGGCTACCTAGCACAGATACGCAGTATTTT. Its translation: CASSLWPAGGTSGRLPSTDTQYF.

This rearrangement joins TRBV27 to TRBJ2-3; D remains ambiguous. The CDR3 is made up of 17 amino acids. V was shortened by 4 bases and J by 5 bases, with 22 bases between the two germline ends. From germline, CDR1 is MNHEY and CDR2 SMNVEV (reference sequence). This CDR3 reads CASSSLGSSLAVDTQYF. DNA of the CDR3: TGTGCCAGCAGTTCGTTAGGCTCATCCTTAGCTGTAGATACGCAGTATTTT.

The chain joins TRBV6-5 to TRBJ2-3; 10 nucleotides agree with TRBD2. The germline V gene encodes CDR1 MNHEY and CDR2 SVGAGI. This CDR3 comprises 15 residues. V lost 2 bases and J lost 2; bases outside the gene matches: 1. CDR3 protein: CASSYGTSDTDTQYF. For the CDR3, the DNA is TGTGCCAGCAGTTACGGGACTAGCGACACAGATACGCAGTATTTT.

This chain links TRBV7-3 with TRBJ2-1, with TRBD2 matching over 7 bases. After removal of 2 bases from V and 2 bases from J, the junction contained 15 bases not matched to a gene. The CDR3 covers 19 residues. Per germline, CDR1 SGHTA and CDR2 FQGTGA. The CDR3 is CASSLGVGAGAGPYNEQFF. In DNA form, the CDR3 reads TGTGCCAGCAGCTTAGGGGTAGGTGCGGGAGCGGGCCCCTACAATGAGCAGTTCTTC.

The CDR3 loop reads CASSSKGASGAQYF. In DNA, the CDR3 is TGTGCCAGCAGCTCGAAAGGGGCTAGCGGGGCCCAGTACTTC. The chain joins TRBV7-2 to TRBJ2-7, with 9 bases fitting TRBD2. Per germline, CDR1 SGHTA and CDR2 FQGNSA. V lost 4 bases to trimming and J lost 10 bases; unmatched junction nucleotides: 11. The CDR3 length is 14 residues.

The rearrangement links TRBV19 to TRBJ2-6; D remains ambiguous. This CDR3 spans 15 amino acids. Germline V gene data show CDR1 as LNHDA and CDR2 as SQIVND (reference sequence). V lost 6 bases and J lost 0, with 9 bases in between. CDR3 region: CASRDLSSGANVLTF. CDR3 DNA: TGTGCCAGTAGAGACCTCAGCTCTGGGGCCAACGTCCTGACTTTC.

The chain has TRBV7-3 and TRBJ2-3; tentatively, D is TRBD2 (6 bases). The germline CDR1 and CDR2 sequences are SGHTA and FQGTGA. Trimming removed 5 bases from V and 0 bases from J, with 9 bases in between. The CDR3 sequence is 14 residues long. The CDR3 DNA is TGTGCCAGCAGCATTAGCGGAAGCACAGATACGCAGTATTTT. Protein sequence: CASSISGSTDTQYF. Full variable domain (outside the CDR3, taken from reference TRBV7-3 and TRBJ2-3): GAGVSQTPSNKVTEKGKYVELRCDPISGHTALYWYRQSLGQGPEFLIYFQGTGAADDSGLPNDRFFAVRPEGSVSTLKIQRTERGDSAVYLCASSISGSTDTQYFGPGTRLTVL.

The chain joins TRBV7-2 to TRBJ2-7; 8 bases line up with TRBD1. CDR1 and CDR2 from the germline V gene are SGHTA and FQGNSA. The V and J ends lost 6 bases and 0 bases, in that order; junction bases with no gene match: 4. The CDR3 has 14 amino acids. The CDR3, as DNA: TGTGCCAGCAGGAGGACAGGGAGCTCCTACGAGCAGTACTTC. Translating gives CASRRTGSSYEQYF.

The chain couples TRBV19 to TRBJ2-7, with a weak D call TRBD2 (6 bases). Trimming removed 3 bases from V and 5 bases from J, with 14 bases in between. Germline-derived CDR1 and CDR2 are LNHDA and SQIVND (reference sequence). The CDR3 runs to 14 residues. CDR3 nucleotides: TGTGCCAGTAGTATCAGGAGGGAGCTGAACGAGCAGTACTTC. Protein sequence: CASSIRRELNEQYF.

This chain joins TRBV7-8 and TRBJ2-5; D is undetermined. Germline CDR1 SGHVS, CDR2 FQNEAQ. This CDR3 region has 12 residues. Trimming cost V 5 bases and J 5 bases, with 9 bases left between them. This CDR3 reads CASSLAQETQYF. In DNA, the CDR3 is TGTGCCAGCAGCCTGGCCCAGGAGACCCAGTACTTC.

The V gene is TRBV2, the J gene TRBJ2-6, with D possibly matching TRBD2 (5 bases). Trimming stripped 1 base from V and 4 bases from J, with 8 bases between. Germline assignment: CDR1 SNHLY and CDR2 FYNNEI. This CDR3 region has 15 residues. CDR3 coding DNA: TGTGCCAGCAGTGAAGTGGGAGCCGGGGCCAACGTCCTGACTTTC. Its translation is CASSEVGAGANVLTF.

This chain joins TRBV5-6 and TRBJ2-7; no firm D call. Germline-derived CDR1 and CDR2 are SGHDT and YYEEEE. This CDR3 has 11 amino acids. V dropped 1 base and J dropped 7 bases, with 6 bases sitting between them. The CDR3 DNA sequence: TGTGCCAGCAGCTTGTTAGGGGAGCAGTACTTC. This codes for CASSLLGEQYF.

This CDR3 is CASSYGQTSREQYF. CDR3 coding DNA: TGTGCCAGCAGTTACGGGCAAACAAGCCGAGAGCAGTACTTC. The gene calls are TRBV6-5 and TRBJ2-7; D gene uncertain. Trimming stripped 2 bases from V and 7 bases from J, with 15 bases between. Germline V gives CDR1 MNHEY, CDR2 SVGAGI. The CDR3 sequence is 14 residues long.